What follows are 24 T cell receptor beta chains derived from one specimen sequenced in a study of cytomegalovirus exposure and HLA in healthy donors. 60 Vbeta and 13 Jbeta primers were used in PCR. The assay was immunoSEQ multiplex PCR, and TCRdb's table has in-frame clones only and misses some. Here the sample spans approximately 140,000 clones, around 79% being singletons. Sequencing used PBMCs. All receptors come from a man aged 45 to 65 in good health and CMV-seropositive.

J is TRBJ2-3 and V is TRBV5-8; perhaps TRBD2 as D (6 bases). CDR3 size: 13 residues. From germline, CDR1 is SGHTS and CDR2 YDEGEE. The V end was cut by 4 bases, the J end by 3 bases, with 9 bases between. The CDR3 nucleotides read TGTGCCAGCAGCAGGGGACTTACAGATACGCAGTATTTT. This sequence encodes CASSRGLTDTQYF.

The chain employs TRBV7-8 and TRBJ2-5, with 10 positions matching TRBD2. The J call is in doubt because the DNA end fits TRBJ2-7 better. CDR1 SGHVS and CDR2 FQNEAQ come from the germline V gene. The CDR3 covers 15 residues. The CDR3 is CASSLALAGATEQYF. The CDR3 bases are TGTGCCAGCAGCTTAGCGCTAGCGGGAGCTACCGAGCAGTACTTC.

This rearrangement joins TRBV6-1 to TRBJ2-3; weak D call: TRBD1 (5 bases). Trimming removed 1 base at V and 1 base at J, with 15 bases between. Germline V lookup: CDR1 MNHNS, CDR2 SASEGT. The CDR3 length is 17 residues. The chain's CDR3 is CASSEERVRVGTDTQYF. The CDR3 DNA sequence: TGTGCCAGCAGTGAAGAAAGAGTCAGGGTGGGCACAGATACGCAGTATTTT.

The rearrangement links TRBV5-4 to TRBJ2-7; 7 nucleotides align to TRBD1. This CDR3 comprises 14 residues. CDR1 and CDR2 (germline): SGHNT, YYREEE (reference sequence). V shed 0 bases and J 4 bases; nucleotides not matched to a gene: 4. The CDR3 DNA is TGTGCCAGCAGCTTGGCAAAGGGGGCGTACGAGCAGTACTTC. Translation gives CASSLAKGAYEQYF.

A note on this clone: At one of its ends the junction is not consistent with the germline gene, which may arise from a read error. V and J are TRBV7-9 and TRBJ2-3; 11 bases match TRBD2. The CDR3 sequence is 16 residues long. CDR1 and CDR2 from the germline V gene are SEHNR and FQNEAQ (reference sequence). The CDR3: CSSSPFSGRARDTQYF. CDR3 coding DNA: TGTTCCAGCAGCCCCTTTAGCGGGAGGGCCAGGGATACGCAGTATTTT.

The chain carries TRBV7-8 and TRBJ1-6, with 10 bases aligning to TRBD1. Unmatched junction bases numbered 9, after V lost 5 bases and J lost 5 bases. Germline V gene data show CDR1 as SGHVS and CDR2 as FQNEAQ. This CDR3 is built from 17 residues. As DNA, the CDR3 is TGTGCCAGCAGCCCAAGGGGGGGACAGGGGAATAATTCACCCCTCCACTTT. This sequence encodes CASSPRGGQGNNSPLHF.

This chain links TRBV7-2 with TRBJ2-3; D is unresolved. CDR1 and CDR2 from the germline V gene are SGHTA and FQGNSA. The CDR3 is 12 residues long. Trimming stripped 2 bases from V and 6 bases from J, with 6 bases between. CDR3 loop: CASSLRSDTQYF. The DNA for the CDR3 is TGTGCCAGCAGCTTAAGAAGCGATACGCAGTATTTT.

The table lists this clone with a count of one. The rearrangement joins TRBV27 to TRBJ2-7, with a tentative D call TRBD1 (5 bases). Germline values: CDR1 MNHEY, CDR2 SMNVEV (reference sequence). The CDR3 extends over 18 amino acids. Trimming stripped 5 bases from V and 4 bases from J, with 27 bases between. The CDR3 spells CASSLYALDRSPWYEQYF. CDR3 coding DNA: TGTGCCAGCAGTCTTTATGCTCTCGACAGATCCCCGTGGTACGAGCAGTACTTC.

The chain is built from TRBV5-8 and TRBJ2-5; D perhaps matches TRBD1 (6 bases). Deletions cut 4 bases from V and 0 bases from J, with 16 bases between. Per germline, CDR1 SGHTS and CDR2 YDEGEE. The CDR3 is 16 residues long. The CDR3 nucleotides read TGTGCCAGCAGCAGAGGACAGCCTACAAACCAAGAGACCCAGTACTTC. Amino acids: CASSRGQPTNQETQYF.

Notes on this clone: A junction end diverges from the germline sequence, so it may reflect a read error. The chain couples TRBV7-9 to TRBJ1-6; TRBD1 is a possible D gene (5 bases). CDR1 and CDR2 (germline): SEHNR, FQNEAQ (reference sequence). CDR3 size: 16 residues. The CDR3 DNA is TGTTCCAGCAGACCGGACAAGAGCTCCTATAATTCACCCCTCCACTTT. The encoded protein is CSSRPDKSSYNSPLHF.

This chain links TRBV5-1 with TRBJ2-7; 7 nucleotides line up with TRBD2. CDR3 length equals 15 residues. Trimming removed 4 bases from V and 3 bases from J; junction bases left unmatched: 10. CDR1 and CDR2 from the germline V gene are SGHRS and YFSETQ. This CDR3 reads CASSTGGTGGYEQYF. CDR3 coding DNA: TGCGCCAGCAGCACCGGCGGTACGGGGGGCTACGAGCAGTACTTC.

This chain joins TRBV7-9 and TRBJ2-5, with 7 bases fitting TRBD2. J lost 0 bases, V lost 0 bases, and 1 base had no gene match. Germline V lookup: CDR1 SEHNR, CDR2 FQNEAQ (reference sequence). CDR3 length: 15 amino acids. Here the CDR3 reads CASSLARGYQETQYF. The CDR3 coding sequence is TGTGCCAGCAGCTTAGCGCGGGGGTACCAAGAGACCCAGTACTTC.

This clone was detected only once. The V call is TRBV4-1, the J call TRBJ2-1; 7 bases fit TRBD2. Germline lookup yields CDR1 MGHRA and CDR2 YSYEKL. The length of the CDR3 is 16 residues. V lost 2 bases, J lost 0 bases, and 4 bases stayed unmatched. The CDR3 DNA reads as TGCGCCAGCAGCCAACTAACTAGCGCCTCCTACAATGAGCAGTTCTTC. Translating it yields CASSQLTSASYNEQFF.

This clone has more than one count but fewer than ten. The genes are TRBV27 and TRBJ1-5; possible D gene TRBD1, 6 bases. CDR1 and CDR2 from the germline V gene are MNHEY and SMNVEV (reference sequence). Trimming shortened V by 0 bases and J by 0 bases, and 12 bases separated the two germline ends. The CDR3 consists of 17 residues. The CDR3 region has the DNA TGTGCCAGCAGTTTATCGGCCAGGGGATATAGCAATCAGCCCCAGCATTTT. Translation: CASSLSARGYSNQPQHF.

The rearrangement links TRBV5-1 to TRBJ1-5; weak D call: TRBD1 (6 bases). This CDR3 contains 14 residues. The V gene lost 3 bases and the J gene lost 6 bases, with 13 bases spanning the gap. The germline V gene encodes CDR1 SGHRS and CDR2 YFSETQ. The CDR3 loop reads CASSSGEGVQPQHF. The CDR3 bases are TGCGCCAGCAGCTCAGGGGAAGGAGTTCAGCCCCAGCATTTT.

This clone was seen more than once but under ten times. The CDR3 here is CASSPRRREAGTGELFF. CDR3 in DNA: TGTGCCAGCAGCCCTCGGCGGCGGGAGGCGGGCACCGGGGAGCTGTTTTTT. V is TRBV7-3 and J is TRBJ2-2; 8 bases are a match to TRBD2. V was clipped by 5 bases and J by 4 bases; unmatched bases: 12. CDR1 is SGHTA, CDR2 FQGTGA, per germline. This CDR3 is built from 17 residues.

The J gene is TRBJ1-4, the V gene TRBV28, with 9 bases matching TRBD1. CDR3 length: 15 amino acids. V was clipped by 5 bases and J by 10 bases; unmatched bases: 11. Germline CDR1 is MDHEN and CDR2 is SYDVKM. Here the CDR3 DNA reads TGTGCCAGCAGTCCCCCGGGACAGGGTGGGGGAAAACTGTTTTTT. This sequence encodes CASSPPGQGGGKLFF.

The chain links TRBV7-9 to TRBJ2-2; 9 bases are shared with TRBD2. The V and J ends lost 6 bases and 4 bases, in that order; junction bases with no gene match: 6. CDR3 length: 15 amino acids. Per the germline V gene, CDR1 is SEHNR and CDR2 is FQNEAQ (reference sequence). CDR3 sequence: CASSPAGGGTGELFF. CDR3 DNA sequence: TGTGCCAGCAGTCCAGCGGGAGGTGGCACCGGGGAGCTGTTTTTT. Using reference TRBV7-9 and TRBJ2-2 for the parts outside the CDR3, the full variable domain is DTGVSQNPRHKITKRGQNVTFRCDPISEHNRLYWYRQTLGQGPEFLTYFQNEAQLEKSRLLSDRFSAERPKGSFSTLEIQRTEQGDSAMYLCASSPAGGGTGELFFGEGSRLTVL.

This clone has just a few counts. The V gene is TRBV27, the J gene TRBJ1-6; D not certain. Per the germline V gene, CDR1 is MNHEY and CDR2 is SMNVEV (reference sequence). V was trimmed by 2 bases and J by 4 bases, leaving 6 bases between them. The CDR3 is made up of 14 amino acids. This chain's CDR3 is CASSLGQYNSPLHF. CDR3 coding DNA: TGTGCCAGCAGTTTAGGGCAGTATAATTCACCCCTCCACTTT.

The chain uses TRBV4-1 and TRBJ1-6; 7 positions match TRBD1. This CDR3 contains 14 residues. Germline V CDR1 and CDR2: MGHRA, YSYEKL. Losses at the gene ends were 6 bases for V and 9 bases for J; bases not matched to a gene: 8. CDR3 in amino acids: CASRTKGAGSPLHF. The CDR3 nucleotides are TGCGCCAGCAGGACAAAGGGGGCCGGTTCACCCCTCCACTTT.

V gene TRBV5-1 combines with J gene TRBJ2-5, with 12 nucleotides matching TRBD1. The better agreement between TRBJ2-7 and the DNA end casts doubt on the J call. The CDR3 length is 16 residues. Germline CDR1 reads SGHRS; CDR2 reads YFSETQ. The CDR3 DNA reads TGCGCCAGCAGCCTGGGACAGGGGGCGAGGTTCTACGAGCAGTACTTC. Translation gives CASSLGQGARFYEQYF.

The chain combines TRBV28 with TRBJ1-2; the D is unclear. The V gene lost 7 bases and the J gene lost 4 bases, with 16 bases spanning the gap. CDR3 length: 14 amino acids. From germline, CDR1 is MDHEN and CDR2 SYDVKM. The DNA for the CDR3 is TGTGCCAGCACCGAAGGAGGGCACAGCTATGGCTACACCTTC. The encoded protein is CASTEGGHSYGYTF.

This clone occurred a few times. The chain uses TRBV11-2 and TRBJ2-5; no firm D call. The DNA end is more similar to TRBJ2-7, so the J call may be wrong. Germline V gene sequence: CDR1 SGHAT, CDR2 FQNNGV. This CDR3 region has 11 residues. The CDR3 loop is CASGLAYEQYF. The CDR3 nucleotides read TGTGCCAGCGGGTTAGCCTACGAGCAGTACTTC.

The CDR3 here is CASSLGAAGVYEQYF. Written as DNA, the CDR3 is TGCGCCAGCAGCTTGGGAGCAGCCGGGGTCTACGAGCAGTACTTC. This rearrangement joins TRBV5-1 to TRBJ2-7; D is possibly TRBD2 (5 bases). The CDR3 runs 15 residues. The V and J ends lost 0 bases and 3 bases respectively, with 13 bases between them. CDR1 and CDR2 (germline): SGHRS, YFSETQ.